This entry features one T cell receptor beta chain sequence. Antigen: not known. With 0 bases clipped from V and 0 bases from J, the junction kept 5 bases outside the gene matches. There are 18 residues in the CDR3. Germline V gives CDR1 LNHNV, CDR2 YYDKDF (reference sequence). The entry originates in a study of blood T cells in healthy people across ages. Overall study findings and caveats: Diversity was higher, and naive CD4+ cells more numerous, in long-lived donors than in aged donors. Age advanced and TCR beta diversity per million T cells fell, roughly linearly. PBMCs left unsorted prevented a conclusive naive versus antigen-experienced comparison.

With a J-beta primer mix and a sample-barcoded 5' primer, a second PCR ran roughly 6 to 12 cycles. TCRdb recomputed calls from the 5' RACE reads with MiXCR, one row per CDR3 protein. The sample carries 800,000 or so distinct CDR3 sequences, less than 60% recorded once. The extraction recovered at least 5.5 micrograms of total RNA per sample. Sequenced material: blood. This receptor was obtained from a man aged 80 or over in good health. The V call is TRBV15, the J call TRBJ2-3; 11 bases are a match to TRBD2. CDR3: CATSRDLASGRSTDTQYF. The CDR3 DNA follows: TGTGCCACCAGCAGAGATCTGGCTAGCGGGAGGAGCACAGATACGCAGTATTTT.